This T cell receptor beta chain was identified in a study of blood T cell repertoires in COVID-19. Background on the study: Sources were T cells, B-cell-depleted T cells, or PBMCs; the material itself was cDNA or gDNA.

Cohorts were determined from participant-reported clinical history. The V and J ends lost 2 bases and 3 bases, in that order; junction bases with no gene match: 7. The CDR3 extends over 15 amino acids. CDR1 is SNHLY, CDR2 FYNNEI, per germline. Profiling relied on immunoSEQ multiplex PCR, and the TCRdb table lists in-frame clones only, not all of them. Of 200,000 to 250,000 clones in the sample, 75% to 90% were seen once. The TCR sequence derives from a woman between 25 and 40 years old who had been exposed to COVID-19. V is TRBV2 and J is TRBJ2-7, with 7 positions matching TRBD2. The specimen sequenced was PBMCs or T cells enriched from blood (not recorded which). The CDR3 bases are TGTGCCAGCAGTGAAAGGCGGGAGTGGGGCTACGAGCAGTACTTC. Translated: CASSERREWGYEQYF. Together with reference TRBV2 and TRBJ2-7, the CDR3 gives the full variable domain: EPEVTQTPSHQVTQMGQEVILRCVPISNHLYFYWYRQILGQKVEFLVSFYNNEISEKSEIFDDQFSVERPDGSNFTLKIRSTKLEDSAMYFCASSERREWGYEQYFGPGTRLTVT.